The following is a T cell receptor beta chain sequence with its context. Which antigen it targets is not known. Base qualities were left out, and no much larger clone turns up one base away. The data are from a study of blood T cells in healthy people across ages (dated by TCRdb to 2013 to 2016). About the investigation overall: In model experiments, template switching captured roughly one uniquely barcoded TCR beta cDNA molecule for every two T cells. The donors were split into four age groups: young (average around 15 years), middle-aged (around 37), aged (approximately 59) and long-lived (82). To avoid experimental bias, donors of different ages were spread randomly across the sequencing lanes. The study measured age-related changes in TCR beta repertoire diversity using deep sequencing normalized with unique cDNA molecular identifiers. The study analyzed two additional independent replicas of 1 million unique cDNA reads from the same blood draw for two donors, one aged 18 to 29 and one aged 80 or older. What the work shows at the level of the full study, not this receptor alone: Observed TCR beta diversity correlated strongly with the percentage of naive T cells measured by flow cytometry. Conclusive comparison of naive and antigen-experienced compartments was prevented by the profiling of bulk unsorted PBMCs. The CMV infection status of donors was not known, potentially confounding age-related changes in expanded clonotypes. As age increased, observed TCR beta diversity per million T cells dropped in a roughly linear way, and a significant reduction was already evident by age 40. Estimates of total diversity based on one million sequenced T cells were regarded as lower bounds and as underestimates. The long-lived group showed more naive CD4+ T cells, fewer expanded clones and increased TCR diversity than the aged group, suggesting age selection.

The library relied on 5' RACE. Sequencer: Illumina HiSeq 2500. A second PCR of about 6 to 11 cycles was run with a J-beta primer mix and a sample-barcoded 5' primer. A unique molecular identifier was introduced onto each TCR beta cDNA molecule by a template-switch 5' adaptor carrying 12 random nucleotides. Each sample yielded at least 2.5 million CDR3-containing paired-end reads. First-strand cDNA was synthesized from all RNA with the Mint cDNA synthesis kit, primed by a TRBC-specific oligonucleotide. After uracil-DNA glycosylase treatment, a first 18-cycle PCR used universal primers M1SS and BC2_uni_R on all cDNA. Per the source publication's procedure: Each sample was normalized by randomly selecting 1 million high-quality reads, each carrying a distinct molecular identifier. Reads with shared molecular identifiers were discarded instead of being binned into consensus sequences. MiTCR, with a Q25 quality threshold and the strictest error-elimination algorithm, was used for CDR3 identification, clonotype clustering and error correction. A nonparametric unseen species model with Euler transformation was used to estimate lower-bound total TCR beta diversity. Starting from the raw public reads, TCRdb applied fastp trimming at Q25, assembled clones with MiXCR and retained in-frame beta chains. Merged by CDR3 protein, the rows form single entries marked with the most common genes and DNA. These V and J calls are TCRdb output, not the study's own analysis. The sample profile shows about 1.7 million distinct CDR3 sequences; over 25% of them were found once. Of the sample, about 7.7% is held by the ten largest clones.

Based on the germline V gene (reference sequence), the CDR1 and CDR2 sequences are MNHNY and SVGAGI. The junction shows trimming of 8 bases on V and 13 bases on J, plus 30 bases between the germline ends. The CDR3 covers 16 residues, taking in both the cysteine and the phenylalanine. Here the CDR3 DNA is all that survives: 48 bases in frame from base 1. The donors were 40 or so Caucasian individuals from Russia, aged roughly 6 to 90 years, who were systemically healthy. Each donor gave about 9.8 milliliters of peripheral blood, drawn into EDTA-treated Vacutainer tubes. Ficoll-Paque density-gradient centrifugation was used to isolate PBMCs, with at least 7 million obtained per sample. Total RNA, at least 6 micrograms per sample, was extracted from PBMCs with Trizol reagent. Naive CD45RAhigh/CD27high T cell percentages were measured by flow cytometry on a PBMC aliquot from every donor.

The chain is encoded by TRBV6-6 joined to TRBJ2-4; possibly the D gene is TRBD1, per 6 matching bases. This receptor was taken from a woman between 25 and 40 years old in good health. The sample was blood. CDR3 region: CASDQGKFIGTYVQYF. The DNA is as follows: TGTGCCAGCGACCAGGGGAAGTTCATTGGGACCTACGTGCAGTACTTC.